These 2 T cell receptor beta chains share one sample of origin, sequenced in a study of T-cell memory formation after mild COVID-19. MiXCR, applied by TCRdb to the 5' RACE reads, yields one record per CDR3 protein. This table holds some 330,000 distinct CDR3 sequences, around 21% found once. The specimen was PBMCs or a T cell subset sorted from them (not recorded which). The receptors come from an adult woman who had mild COVID-19 (a few samples of this study predate the infection). Cell type and time point are not known.

This clonotype appeared a few times. V usage is TRBV4-3 and J usage is TRBJ2-3; TRBD2 matches at 8 bases. The germline V gene has CDR1 LGHNA and CDR2 YSLEER. This CDR3 has 15 amino acids. With 0 bases clipped from V and 1 base from J, the junction kept 0 bases outside the gene matches. CDR3 residues: CASSQEGLGTDTQYF. DNA for the CDR3: TGCGCCAGCAGCCAAGAGGGACTAGGCACAGATACGCAGTATTTT.

The chain is built from TRBV24-1 and TRBJ2-5; 11 positions agree with TRBD2. V gave up 3 bases and J gave up 1 base; unmatched junction bases: 0. CDR3 size: 15 residues. The germline CDR1 and CDR2 sequences are KGHDR and SFDVKD. Here the CDR3 reads CATSDGTSGQETQYF. The CDR3 DNA is TGTGCCACCAGTGATGGGACTAGCGGCCAAGAGACCCAGTACTTC.